This T cell receptor beta chain was obtained from a study of T cell changes during pregnancy in multiple sclerosis. Sequenced by immunoSEQ multiplex PCR; TCRdb stores in-frame clones only, minus some. The sample includes some 85,000 clones, approximately 94% of them seen just once. The CDR3 spans 17 residues. V was clipped by 0 bases and J by 4 bases, with 16 bases between them. Germline V lookup: CDR1 LGHNT, CDR2 FRNRAP. This sequence was found in a female donor with multiple sclerosis, enrolled in a pregnancy study. This material consisted of peripheral blood, taken in the third trimester of pregnancy. This chain joins TRBV12-5 and TRBJ1-5; the D gene is possibly TRBD1 (6 bases). The CDR3 nucleotides are TGTGCTAGTGGTTTGGTACCGTGGGAACAGGGTAATCAGCCCCAGCATTTT. Translated, it gives CASGLVPWEQGNQPQHF.